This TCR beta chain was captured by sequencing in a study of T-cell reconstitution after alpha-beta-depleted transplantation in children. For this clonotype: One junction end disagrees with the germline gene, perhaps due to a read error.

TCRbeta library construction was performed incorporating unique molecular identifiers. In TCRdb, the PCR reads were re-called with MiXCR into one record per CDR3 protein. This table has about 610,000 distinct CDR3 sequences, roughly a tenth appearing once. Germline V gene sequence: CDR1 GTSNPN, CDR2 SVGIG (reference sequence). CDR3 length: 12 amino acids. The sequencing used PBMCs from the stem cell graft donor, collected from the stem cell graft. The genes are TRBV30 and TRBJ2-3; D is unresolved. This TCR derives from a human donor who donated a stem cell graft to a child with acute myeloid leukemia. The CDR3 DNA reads TGTGCCTGGAGTGGAATCTCAGATACGCTGTATTTT. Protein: CAWSGISDTLYF.